This T cell receptor (beta chain) was sequenced in a study of blood T cell repertoires in COVID-19 (dated by TCRdb to about 2020). With respect to the entire study: Samples from collaborators originated in the United States, Italy and Spain and spanned both the acute and convalescent phases of COVID-19. The material from the prospective study consisted of cDNA or gDNA derived from T cells, B-cell-depleted T cells, or PBMCs. Subjects who had been exposed to COVID-19, were actively infected with it, or had recovered from it provided the deeply sampled blood TCRbeta repertoires that made up the dataset. The repertoires were made available in a free public database intended to serve as a resource for research on the immune response to SARS-CoV-2. Samples came from the ongoing ImmuneRACE study (first 160 participants) plus 1,254 subjects from 6 global collaborators. Nearly every sample came with metadata listing a de-identified subject ID, COVID-19 status, age in years and sex. Where available, HLA class I and class II types were taken from metadata supplied by the sample provider and were not determined by assay-based typing. Overall study outcomes, separate from this receptor: How much clinical and demographic metadata was included differed by source and by participant, and the metadata was provided uncurated.

At one collaborating source in Seattle, patients were enrolled during active infection and were followed longitudinally through the course of disease. Collaborating institutions collected whole blood in K2EDTA tubes following their own protocols. For TCRbeta analysis, collaborators shipped samples in one of three forms: frozen whole blood, isolated PBMCs, or DNA extracted from either of those sample types. Trimming takes 5 bases from V and 6 bases from J, and the germline ends sit 16 bases apart. Reading from cysteine to phenylalanine, the CDR3 counts 15 amino acids. Only the CDR3 DNA is retained, 45 bases long and in frame from the first base. Looking up the germline V gene (reference sequence) yields CDR1 LNHNV and CDR2 YYDKDF. For this clone: Its antigen target is currently unknown. Base qualities are missing; no much larger clone stands one base away.

TCRbeta CDR3 regions were amplified from genomic DNA by means of the immunoSEQ Assay, a bias-controlled multiplex PCR. The paper's data handling went like this. The number of nucleated cells in each sample was estimated from the amplification of reference gene primers within the assay. Sequence reads were collapsed and filtered to measure the absolute abundance of every unique TCRbeta CDR3 rearrangement. For each sample, productive Simpson clonality was calculated by taking the square root of Simpson's diversity index across productive rearrangements. The immuneACCESS repertoire file appears here via TCRdb, limited to in-frame rearrangements. These files lack a portion of the clones; in checked studies, under half of the deficit traces to unresolved V genes, and the cause of the others is not known. The DNA was the basis for D and trimming; V, J and clone size are from that table. This sample lists fewer than 300,000 clones; about 85% were detected once. 0.85% to 0.9% of the sample rests with the top ten.

This clonotype was obtained from a human donor with COVID-19, enrolled during active disease. The donor label of this sample is uncertain. The sequence is built from TRBV15 and TRBJ1-4; the D segment could be TRBD1, given 6 matching bases. Material: peripheral blood. The DNA is as follows: TGTGCCACCAGCGGAGCGGGGGGCATCGATGAAAAACTGTTTTTT. This gives the protein CATSGAGGIDEKLFF.